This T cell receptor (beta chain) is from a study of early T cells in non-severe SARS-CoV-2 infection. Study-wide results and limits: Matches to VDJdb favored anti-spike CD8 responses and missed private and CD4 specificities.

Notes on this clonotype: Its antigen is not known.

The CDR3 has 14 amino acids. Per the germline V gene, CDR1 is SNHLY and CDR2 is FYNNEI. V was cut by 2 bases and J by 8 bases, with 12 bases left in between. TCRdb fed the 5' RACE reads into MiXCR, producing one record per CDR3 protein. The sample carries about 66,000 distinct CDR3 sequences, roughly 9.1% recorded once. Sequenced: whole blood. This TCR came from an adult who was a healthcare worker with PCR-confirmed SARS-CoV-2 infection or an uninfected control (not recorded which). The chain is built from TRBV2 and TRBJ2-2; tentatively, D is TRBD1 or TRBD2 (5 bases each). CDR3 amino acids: CASSETGATGELFF. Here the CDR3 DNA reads TGTGCCAGCAGTGAAACCGGGGCCACTGGGGAGCTGTTTTTT.